This TCR beta chain was obtained from a study of tumor-infiltrating lymphocytes in primary liver carcinoma. On the study more broadly: These patients were men and women whose ages were 30 to 69 years.

Study results and limitations: Tumor-adjacent and tumor-blood pairs shared less of their repertoires than tumor region pairs shared. Only about 7.5-25% of top clones were detected in all five tumor regions. Tumors carried a top-250-clone fraction significantly exceeding that of blood (p = 0.039).

The CDR3 has 15 residues. Germline CDR1 is SGHAT and CDR2 is FQNNGV. Co-extraction of both nucleic acids (RNA and DNA) used roughly 19-33 mg of unsorted bulk tissue. Details on this clonotype: As yet, its antigen is unknown. The junction and the germline gene differ at one end; a read error may be behind it.

With roughly 0.5 ug total RNA as template and a constant-region primer, TCR beta cDNA was made. Generation of the TCR beta libraries relied on three nested multiplex PCR rounds using slightly modified ARM-PCR. The first two PCR rounds used TRBV1-TRBV30 forward primers with a C-beta reverse primer, roughly 10 cycles each. One entry per CDR3 protein, called by TCRdb with MiXCR from the multiplex PCR reads. The table records about 32,000 distinct CDR3 sequences, around 74% of them present only once. The source of this sequence is a middle-aged man with primary liver carcinoma and hepatitis B virus infection. V and J are TRBV11-2 and TRBJ2-3; a possible D gene is TRBD2 (6 bases). Sequences were obtained from liver tumor tissue from sampling region 4. Subset indicated: tumor region T4, right-lateral pole. DNA of the CDR3: TGTGGCAGCAGCTTAGGGCGACTAGTGGGAGATACGCTGTATTTT. Its protein is CGSSLGRLVGDTLYF.